This TCR beta chain appears in the sequencing data of a study of blood T cells in healthy people across ages. CDR3 length: 14 residues. CDR1 and CDR2 (germline): MNHEY, SMNVEV (reference sequence). The V segment lost 7 bases and the J segment 5 bases; nucleotides outside the gene matches: 9. Sample-barcoded 5' priming and a J-beta primer mix drove a second PCR of 7 to 11 cycles. TCRdb reanalysed the 5' RACE reads using MiXCR and keeps one entry per CDR3 protein. The table includes about 720,000 distinct CDR3 sequences, more than 20% detected once. Samples each yielded at least 6 micrograms of total RNA. This clonotype came up a few times. This sample was also put to use in a study of T cells of mothers and their children. That work adds: A few healthy Caucasian mothers and their six children donated. When mothers and children were related, their normalized repertoire overlap, which was always slightly higher, did not differ significantly from that of unrelated pairs.

The sample taken for sequencing was blood. The TCR originated in a boy aged 5 to 17 in good health. The rearrangement uses TRBV27 and TRBJ1-2, with TRBD1 matching 8 bases. The CDR3 region has the DNA TGTGCCAGCAAAAAGCAGGGGGCCATATATGGCTACACCTTC. It translates to CASKKQGAIYGYTF.